This TCR beta chain was sequenced in a study of T cell clusters in autoimmune cytopenias. TRB was amplified by touch-down multiplex PCR, primer pools A and B combined. TCRdb reprocessed the multiplex PCR reads and stores each CDR3 protein as one record, lacking DNA. The listing contains 9,500 to 15,000 distinct CDR3 sequences. Germline assignment: CDR1 LGHNA and CDR2 YSLEER. This CDR3 region has 12 residues. TRB amplification used roughly 250 ng of peripheral blood genomic DNA. For this clonotype: Its matching antigen is unknown.

The study, taken as a whole, reports: TRB repertoire shifts in secondary cytopenia and chronic lymphocytic leukemia mostly reflected lymphoma, not autoimmunity.

The data were also submitted as part of a second study, on T cell repertoires in aging, cancer and after chemotherapy. That source reports: The full dataset contained 8.5 million to 10 million TCR reads.

The sequence was collected from a human donor in good health. The rearrangement links TRBV4-3 to TRBJ1-4. The sequenced sample was peripheral blood. The CDR3 protein is CASFAINEKLFF.